A selection of T cell receptor beta chains follows, all from one sample in a study of early T cells in non-severe SARS-CoV-2 infection. MiXCR, applied by TCRdb to the 5' RACE reads, yields one record per CDR3 protein. The sample carries some 77,000 distinct CDR3 sequences, 12% recorded once. This sample comprised whole blood, obtained at baseline. The receptor source for this set is an adult who was a healthcare worker with PCR-confirmed SARS-CoV-2 infection or an uninfected control (not recorded which). The donor label of this sample is uncertain. Each CDR3 is given with its conserved first and last residue. The D gene is left open where the match is weak. A clone size is listed for some rows: how often the clone was seen (once, few, many), or a class if it is expanded.

>TRBV6-5|many|TRBJ2-5|20|TRBD2
TGTGCCAGCAGTTACTCGAGAGCTAGCGGGGGGCCTTATCCAGGAGAGACCCAGTACTTC
CASSYSRASGGPYPGETQYF
>TRBV6-2/TRBV6-3|few|TRBJ2-5|16|NA
TGTGCCAGCAGTTACTCGATGAGGGGGACACAAGAGACCCAGTACTTC
CASSYSMRGTQETQYF
>TRBV5-6|NA|TRBJ1-4|11|NA
TGTGCCAGCACTAACTCTGGAGAACTGTTTTTT
CASTNSGELFF
>TRBV5-1|NA|TRBJ1-5|15|TRBD1
TGCGCCAGCAGCCCCGGGACAGGGTCGTCCCAGCCCCAGCATTTT
CASSPGTGSSQPQHF
>TRBV6-1|many|TRBJ2-3|12|NA
TGTGCCAGCAGTGACAATAGCGATACGCAGTATTTT
CASSDNSDTQYF
>TRBV20-1|NA|TRBJ2-5|12|NA
TGCAGTGCTAGGGGACCCGGAGAGACCCAGTACTTC
CSARGPGETQYF
>TRBV20-1|NA|TRBJ2-7|17|TRBD2
TGCAGTGCTAGGCCTCTAGCGGGAGGTCCCGTCTCCTACGAGCAGTACTTC
CSARPLAGGPVSYEQYF
>TRBV5-6|many|TRBJ2-3|16|TRBD2
TGTGCCAGCAGCTCGAGACCGGGACTAGCGGAACCGACGCAGTATTTT
CASSSRPGLAEPTQYF
>TRBV2|NA|TRBJ1-1|11|NA
TGTGCCAGCAGTGAAGGGACCGCCGATTTCTTT
CASSEGTADFF
>TRBV30|many|TRBJ1-6|13|NA
TGTGCCGGCGTGAGCTCCTATAATTCACCCCTCCACTTT
CAGVSSYNSPLHF
>TRBV20-1|many|TRBJ2-7|13|NA
TGCAGTGCTAGGGCACTAGGGTCCTACGAGCAGTACTTC
CSARALGSYEQYF
>TRBV20-1|NA|TRBJ2-3|11|NA
TGCAGTGCTAGCCGGGAAAGTGTGCAGTATTTT
CSASRESVQYF
>TRBV18|few|TRBJ2-5|14|TRBD1
TGTGCCAGCTCCCCGGACAGGGTGAGAGAGACCCAGTACTTC
CASSPDRVRETQYF
>TRBV7-9|NA|TRBJ2-1|13|TRBD2
TGTGCCAGCAATAGCGGGGGGGCTTTCGTGCAGTTCTTC
CASNSGGAFVQFF
>TRBV7-6|NA|TRBJ1-5|20|TRBD1
TGTGCCAGCAGCTTGCGACCGGGACAGGGGGCAGACTATAGCAATCAGCCCCAGCATTTT
CASSLRPGQGADYSNQPQHF
>TRBV18|few|TRBJ2-7|15|NA
TGTGCCAGCTCACCCCTTCCGGGGAATTTCGACGAGCAGTACTTC
CASSPLPGNFDEQYF
>TRBV12-3/TRBV12-4|few|TRBJ2-1|11|NA
TGTGCCAGCAGTTTGATGGGGGAGCAGTTCTTC
CASSLMGEQFF
>TRBV5-5|NA|TRBJ1-1|14|NA
TGTGCCAGCGGTTTTACGTCAAGGAACACTGAAGCTTTCTTT
CASGFTSRNTEAFF
>TRBV16|few|TRBJ1-2|9|NA
TGTGCCAGCAGCCAAGGCTACACCTTC
CASSQGYTF
>TRBV29-1|NA|TRBJ1-1|12|NA
TGCAGCGGGGGTACAGGATTCACTGAAGCTTTCTTT
CSGGTGFTEAFF
>TRBV29-1|many|TRBJ2-7|13|NA
TGCAGCTGTCAGGTCGGGGGGCAGGACGAGCAGTACTTC
CSCQVGGQDEQYF
>TRBV12-3/TRBV12-4|many|TRBJ2-1|13|NA
TGTGCCAGCAGCACAAACGCCAACAATGAGCAGTTCTTC
CASSTNANNEQFF
>TRBV7-8|many|TRBJ2-5|11|NA
TGTGCCAGCGCGAGGACGGAGACCCAGTACTTC
CASARTETQYF
>TRBV20-1|few|TRBJ2-7|12|NA
TGCAGTGCTTGGGGGGTAACCTACGAGCAGTACTTC
CSAWGVTYEQYF
>TRBV5-1|few|TRBJ1-3|17|NA
TGCGCCAGCAGCCCTGGTAAGGCCTCCTCCCCCGGGGACACCATATATTTT
CASSPGKASSPGDTIYF
>TRBV27|NA|TRBJ1-1|16|NA
TGTGCCAGCAGCCACAATAGTGTCAGGTCATGGACTGAAGCTTTCTTT
CASSHNSVRSWTEAFF
>TRBV19|many|TRBJ2-4|17|TRBD1
TGTGCCAGTAGCCCATCCGCAGGGGGCGCGGCCAAAAACATTCAGTACTTC
CASSPSAGGAAKNIQYF
>TRBV29-1|NA|TRBJ2-3|11|NA
TGCAGCGTGATAAACACAGATACGCAGTATTTT
CSVINTDTQYF
>TRBV5-4|few|TRBJ2-4|16|TRBD2
TGTGCCAGCAGCTTGGAGCGGGGGGTAGCCAAAAACATTCAGTACTTC
CASSLERGVAKNIQYF
>TRBV9|NA|TRBJ1-1|13|NA
TGTGCCAGCAGCCCCATCCACGGGACTGAAGCTTTCTTT
CASSPIHGTEAFF
>TRBV12-5|many|TRBJ1-2|13|NA
TGTGCTAGTGGTTTGATGGAGGTAGCTGGCTACACCTTC
CASGLMEVAGYTF
>TRBV10-1|many|TRBJ2-7|13|TRBD1
TGCGCCAGCAGTGCGGGACAGTTCTACGAGCAGTACTTC
CASSAGQFYEQYF
>TRBV11-3|NA|TRBJ2-3|15|TRBD2
TGTGCCAGCAGCTTAGGACGGGGGGGCCCAGATACGCAGTATTTT
CASSLGRGGPDTQYF
>TRBV9|NA|TRBJ2-3|14|TRBD1
TGTGCCAGCAGCAGGGGGCGCGTCACAGATACGCAGTATTTT
CASSRGRVTDTQYF
>TRBV18|NA|TRBJ2-1|14|NA
TGTGCCAGCTCACCCTACCCCGTTGGCAATGAGCAGTTCTTC
CASSPYPVGNEQFF
>TRBV11-2|NA|TRBJ2-1|16|NA
TGTGCCAGCAGCCCCAGCGGACACGGGGCCTACAAAGAGCAGTTCTTC
CASSPSGHGAYKEQFF
>TRBV30|few|TRBJ2-2|13|NA
TGTGCCTCCTCCCCCCAGGGCTTGGGGGAGCTGTTTTTT
CASSPQGLGELFF
>TRBV6-1|many|TRBJ1-1|13|NA
TGTGCCAGCACCAGGGACGGACCACTGAAGCTTCTCTTT
CASTRDGPLKLLF
>TRBV20-1|many|TRBJ1-3|15|NA
TGCAGTGCTATGTCCGGGGCGAACTCTGGAAACACCATATATTTT
CSAMSGANSGNTIYF
>TRBV6-6|few|TRBJ1-6|15|TRBD1
TGTGCCAGCAGTTTGGGACAGGGAGGTAATTCACCCCTCCACTTT
CASSLGQGGNSPLHF
>TRBV12-3/TRBV12-4|many|TRBJ1-1|13|TRBD1
TGTGCCAGCAGTTTTATTGGGGGACAGGGGGTTTTCTTT
CASSFIGGQGVFF
>TRBV18|NA|TRBJ1-1|14|NA
TGTGCCAGCTCACCCACAACAGGGAACACTGAAGCTTTCTTT
CASSPTTGNTEAFF
>TRBV29-1|NA|TRBJ1-4|14|NA
TGCAGCGTTCTGGAGCGAGCAACTAATGAAAAACTGTTTTTT
CSVLERATNEKLFF
>TRBV20-1|many|TRBJ1-4|13|TRBD1
TGCAGTGCTCGGACAGGGATGAAAGAAAAACTGTTTTTT
CSARTGMKEKLFF
>TRBV11-2|NA|TRBJ1-1|14|TRBD1
TGTGCCAGCAGCTTGGGACAGGGGGCTGCTGAAGCTTTCTTT
CASSLGQGAAEAFF